This TCR beta chain was observed in a study of high-grade serous ovarian cancer treatment subgroups. The table came from immunoSEQ multiplex PCR; TCRdb's copy has only in-frame clones and leaves some out. The table has fewer than 4,500 clones, about 70% seen once. This clone was seen only a few times. Germline assignment: CDR1 SGHNT and CDR2 YYREEE (reference sequence). CDR3 length: 14 amino acids. V trimming: 4 bases; J trimming: 6 bases; junction bases outside the gene matches: 9. The tumor samples were collected prior to definitive surgery or chemotherapy. The receptor was derived from a human donor with high-grade serous ovarian cancer. The rearrangement links TRBV5-4 to TRBJ1-2; TRBD1 aligns across 7 bases. The specimen was tumor tissue. CDR3 residues: CASSLYDRVDGYTF. CDR3 DNA: TGTGCCAGCAGCCTCTACGACAGGGTTGATGGCTACACCTTC.